This TCR beta chain stems from a study of regulatory T cells in long-lasting Graves disease. The V and J ends lost 8 bases and 0 bases respectively, with 17 bases between them. This CDR3 is 16 amino acids long. Germline V gene data show CDR1 as MNHNS and CDR2 as SASEGT. The time point was: newly diagnosed GD, antithyroid drugs for less than 3 months. TCR sequences were obtained from RNA taken from PBMCs. Libraries of TCR beta came from iRepertoire HTBI primers plus Arm-PCR of CDR3 regions. From the multiplex PCR reads, TCRdb called clonotypes with MiXCR, one entry per CDR3 protein. The repertoire holds 520,000 or so distinct CDR3 sequences, about 12% seen once, with 7.5% to 9% in the top ten. These data were also reused for a study on T cells in Graves' hyperthyroidism and ophthalmopathy. That paper adds: Stable hyperthyroidism was told apart from ophthalmopathy by a model built on 13 V-J features. Onset of ophthalmopathy came a median roughly 6.9 months after the model predicted it.

This sequence joins TRBV6-1 and TRBJ2-1, with D uncertain. Specimen: peripheral blood mononuclear cells (PBMCs), collected at new diagnosis, from a patient treated with antithyroid drugs. This sequence was found in a woman in her twenties or thirties with Graves disease. CDR3 sequence: CASRKGGFSSYNEQFF. CDR3 nucleotide sequence: TGTGCCAGCCGAAAGGGCGGTTTTAGCTCCTACAATGAGCAGTTCTTC.